The 4 T cell receptor beta chains given below trace back to one sample, sequenced in a study of immune heterogeneity within non-small cell lung tumors. It was a multiplex PCR that amplified TCR beta CDR3, with 32 V and 13 J primers. TCRdb re-analysed the multiplex PCR reads in MiXCR, keeping a single row per CDR3 protein. The table shows 9,000 to 13,000 distinct CDR3 sequences, with just under 30% occurring only once. Bulk tumor genomic DNA, around 600 ng per sample, was the template. Surgical sampling yielded several biopsies per primary tumor (spaced far apart). Curative surgical treatment was performed in patients who had newly diagnosed, untreated non-small cell lung cancer. Sequenced material: lung tumor tissue. Every receptor here comes from a woman aged 45-60 years with non-small cell lung cancer.

This clonotype was recorded many times. V gene TRBV28 combines with J gene TRBJ1-3; perhaps TRBD1 as D (5 bases). From germline, CDR1 is MDHEN and CDR2 SYDVKM. V shed 2 bases and J shed 0 bases, with 8 bases lying between them. This CDR3 comprises 15 residues. The CDR3 protein is CASSLNRNSGNTIYF. The CDR3 bases are TGTGCCAGCAGTTTAAACAGGAACTCTGGAAACACCATATATTTT.

The chain recombines TRBV10-2 with TRBJ2-1, with TRBD1 matching 9 bases. The V gene end was trimmed by 0 bases and the J gene end by 8 bases; junction bases not matched to a gene: 14. The CDR3 is 18 residues long. The germline V gene encodes CDR1 WSHSY and CDR2 SAAADI. CDR3 sequence reads: CASSESKYGTGFLDEQFF. CDR3 nucleotides: TGCGCCAGCAGTGAGTCGAAGTACGGGACAGGGTTCTTAGATGAGCAGTTCTTC.

This clonotype was detected ten times or more. The chain combines TRBV5-1 with TRBJ2-5; TRBD2 aligns across 7 bases. Germline CDR1 reads SGHRS; CDR2 reads YFSETQ. J gave up 4 bases and V 5 bases, and 8 bases lay outside the gene matches. This CDR3 is 14 amino acids long. The CDR3 reads CASSIRGVRETQYF. As DNA, the CDR3 is TGCGCCAGCAGTATACGGGGGGTACGAGAGACCCAGTACTTC. The variable domain in full, completed from reference TRBV5-1 and TRBJ2-5, reads KAGVTQTPRYLIKTRGQQVTLSCSPISGHRSVSWYQQTPGQGLQFLFEYFSETQRNKGNFPGRFSGRQFSNSRSEMNVSTLELGDSALYLCASSIRGVRETQYFGPGTRLLVL.

This clonotype was found a few times. V gene TRBV20-1 combines with J gene TRBJ2-3; 11 bases are a match to TRBD2. The CDR3 has 17 residues. V shed 5 bases, J shed 2 bases, and the junction held 12 bases outside the gene matches. Germline CDR1 is DFQATT and CDR2 is SNEGSKA (reference sequence). The CDR3 sequence is CSADSPLAGGPTDTQYF. In nucleotides, the CDR3 is TGCAGTGCTGACAGTCCGCTAGCGGGAGGCCCCACAGATACGCAGTATTTT.